A single count supports the clone carrying this T cell receptor beta chain. Antigen unknown. The data derive from a study of OX40 agonist ivuxolimab in advanced cancers. For the study at large: Hepatocellular carcinoma, melanoma, renal cell or head and neck cancer occurred in dose-escalation patients. The study, taken as a whole, reports: Compared with others, partial responders at 0.1-3.0 mg/kg displayed clonal expansion among the lowest. At 0.1 to 3.0 mg/kg and by week 6, clonal expansion occurred in CD4+ and CD8+ blood T cells.

Autoimmune disease history or systemic immunosuppression led to patients being barred. Germline V gene sequence: CDR1 SGHRS, CDR2 YFSETQ. Trimming removed 1 base from V and 1 base from J, with 11 bases in between. The CDR3 loop spans 15 amino acids. Sequencing used immunoSEQ multiplex PCR; TCRdb keeps in-frame clones, though not all of them. The sample lists about 90,000 clones; around 88% were seen once. The specimen was CD4+ or CD8+ T cells sorted from blood, collected in a trial of the OX40 agonist ivuxolimab. The V and J genes are TRBV5-1 and TRBJ2-5; no definite D call. The TCR sequence derives from an adult with an advanced solid tumor such as melanoma, head and neck, liver or kidney cancer. CDR3 coding DNA: TGCGCCAGCAGCTTGTACAGTAACGTCCAAGAGACCCAGTACTTC. It specifies CASSLYSNVQETQYF.